The 29 T cell receptor beta chains presented below share a single source sample, sequenced in a study of CD8 T cells in Susac syndrome. After extraction with the RNeasy kit, roughly 0.45 to 1 ug of the RNA was reverse transcribed using random hexamers. TCRdb recomputed calls from the immunoSEQ multiplex PCR reads with MiXCR, one row per CDR3 protein. The sample shows hundreds of thousands of distinct CDR3 sequences, around 85% of them seen only once. The sample consisted of CD8+ T cells from PBMCs. These receptors were collected from a human donor with multiple sclerosis.

The rearrangement links TRBV11-2 to TRBJ2-1; weak D call: TRBD1 (6 bases). The germline V and J ends were trimmed by 2 bases and 4 bases, with 18 bases remaining between them. CDR3 size: 17 residues. Germline CDR1 reads SGHAT; CDR2 reads FQNNGV. CDR3 in DNA: TGTGCCAGCAGCTTATGGATCCAGGAAGGACAGTACAATGAGCAGTTCTTC. Protein: CASSLWIQEGQYNEQFF.

This clonotype occurred once. The junction and the germline gene differ at one end; a read error may be behind it. The chain recombines TRBV12-3 or TRBV12-4 with TRBJ2-1; D unclear. CDR3 length: 15 amino acids. CDR3 residues: CASSLVGVGFNEQSF. CDR3 coding DNA: TGTGCCAGCAGTTTGGTGGGCGTGGGGTTCAATGAGCAGTCCTTC.

The V call is TRBV27, the J call TRBJ2-3; TRBD2 matches at 7 bases. Trimming at V came to 4 bases and at J to 2 bases, leaving 6 bases not matched to a gene. This CDR3 comprises 15 residues. Looked up from germline, CDR1 is MNHEY and CDR2 is SMNVEV (reference sequence). The CDR3 region is CASSSGTTHTDTQYF. In DNA, the CDR3 is TGTGCCAGCAGTTCCGGGACTACGCACACAGATACGCAGTATTTT.

This sequence joins TRBV6-5 and TRBJ2-4; no clear D gene. Germline V gene lookup returns CDR1 MNHEY and CDR2 SVGAGI. This CDR3 contains 15 residues. V gave up 0 bases and J gave up 2 bases, with 8 bases separating them. CDR3 residues: CASSYSLDSKNIQYF. CDR3 DNA: TGTGCCAGCAGTTACTCTCTAGACTCCAAAAACATTCAGTACTTC.

The chain uses TRBV20-1 and TRBJ2-1; 7 nucleotides match TRBD2. V shed 0 bases, J shed 0 bases, and the junction held 8 bases outside the gene matches. The CDR3 extends over 17 amino acids. Germline V gene sequence: CDR1 DFQATT, CDR2 SNEGSKA (reference sequence). The CDR3 protein is CSARDPSGESSYNEQFF. The DNA of the CDR3 is TGCAGTGCTAGAGATCCGAGCGGGGAAAGCTCCTACAATGAGCAGTTCTTC.

V is TRBV5-5 and J is TRBJ1-5; no definite D call. The CDR3 runs to 15 residues. Germline-derived CDR1 and CDR2 are SGHKS and YYEKEE (reference sequence). Trimming removed 2 bases from V and 0 bases from J, with 9 bases in between. The CDR3 here is CASSFNIDSNQPQHF. In nucleotides, the CDR3 is TGTGCCAGCAGCTTCAACATCGATAGCAATCAGCCCCAGCATTTT.

This chain connects TRBV27 to TRBJ1-1; a weak D match, TRBD1 (5 bases). The CDR3 consists of 15 residues. CDR1 and CDR2 (germline): MNHEY, SMNVEV (reference sequence). V dropped 3 bases and J dropped 1 base, with 12 bases sitting between them. This CDR3 is CASSFGFGANTEAFF. In DNA, the CDR3 is TGTGCCAGCAGTTTTGGGTTCGGGGCGAACACTGAAGCTTTCTTT.

The chain combines TRBV20-1 with TRBJ2-7; TRBD2 aligns across 13 bases. With V trimmed by 1 base and J by 1 base, 7 bases remained unmatched. Per the germline V gene, CDR1 is DFQATT and CDR2 is SNEGSKA (reference sequence). The CDR3 length is 17 residues. CDR3 nucleotides: TGCAGTGCTAGAGGTGGGACTAGCGGGACAAATTCCTACGAGCAGTACTTC. Its translation is CSARGGTSGTNSYEQYF.

This chain uses TRBV25-1 with TRBJ1-4; D possibly corresponds to TRBD1 (5 bases). Germline loops: CDR1 MGHDK, CDR2 SYGVNS. The CDR3 is 14 amino acids. V was shortened by 3 bases and J by 7 bases, with 12 bases between the two germline ends. The CDR3 sequence: CASSDGAGGEKLFF. The CDR3 coding sequence is TGTGCCAGCAGTGATGGGGCAGGTGGTGAAAAACTGTTTTTT.

This chain connects TRBV6-1 to TRBJ1-1; TRBD1 is a possible D gene (5 bases). Trimming cost V 1 base and J 3 bases, with 9 bases left between them. Germline CDR1 and CDR2: MNHNS and SASEGT. The CDR3 is 14 residues long. In DNA form, the CDR3 reads TGTGCCAGCAGTGAAGGGGACGGGTACACTGAAGCTTTCTTT. This gives the protein CASSEGDGYTEAFF.

The CDR3 DNA reads as TGCGCCAGCAGCCAAGATGTTCTACAGGGGCGGAACAATGAGCAGTTCTTC. It encodes CASSQDVLQGRNNEQFF. The V call is TRBV4-1, the J call TRBJ2-1, with 7 nucleotides matching TRBD1. The germline gives CDR1 MGHRA, CDR2 YSYEKL. CDR3 size: 17 residues. With 0 bases clipped from V and 5 bases from J, the junction kept 10 bases outside the gene matches.

This clonotype occurred once. This chain joins TRBV28 and TRBJ2-7; D is uncertain. The CDR3 loop spans 16 amino acids. V gave up 6 bases and J gave up 0 bases, with 18 bases separating them. Germline CDR1 is MDHEN and CDR2 is SYDVKM. CDR3 bases: TGTGCCAGCAGCGCCCCTAAGTCGCGGAGCTCCTACGAGCAGTACTTC. Protein product: CASSAPKSRSSYEQYF.

In its sample, this clonotype was seen once. This chain links TRBV30 with TRBJ2-7, with D possibly TRBD1 on 5 matching bases. Germline values: CDR1 GTSNPN, CDR2 SVGIG (reference sequence). Trimming removed 4 bases at V and 5 bases at J, with 21 bases between. The CDR3 extends over 15 amino acids. The CDR3 region has the DNA TGTGCCTGGACCGCAGGCACAGGTCCGGGTAACGAGCAGTACTTC. It translates to CAWTAGTGPGNEQYF.

The chain employs TRBV28 and TRBJ2-2; D is unclear. V was pared by 3 bases and J by 1 base, with 15 bases between. Germline assignment: CDR1 MDHEN and CDR2 SYDVKM. The CDR3 spans 17 residues. The CDR3 DNA reads as TGTGCCAGCAGTTTCGTGGACCCCTCGGTGAACACCGGGGAGCTGTTTTTT. This encodes CASSFVDPSVNTGELFF. The full variable domain, with the rest looked up from reference TRBV28 and TRBJ2-2, is DVKVTQSSRYLVKRTGEKVFLECVQDMDHENMFWYRQDPGLGLRLIYFSYDVKMKEKGDIPEGYSVSREKKERFSLILESASTNQTSMYLCASSFVDPSVNTGELFFGEGSRLTVL.

The rearrangement links TRBV7-9 to TRBJ2-2; TRBD2 might be the D (5 bases). Per germline, CDR1 SEHNR and CDR2 FQNEAQ (reference sequence). The CDR3 extends over 16 amino acids. Trimming removed 5 bases at V and 4 bases at J, with 17 bases between. CDR3 nucleotides: TGTGCCAGCAGCCTCTACACAGCGGTGGGCACCGGGGAGCTGTTTTTT. Amino acids: CASSLYTAVGTGELFF.

The CDR3 DNA sequence: TGCAGTGCTAGACGGCAGTGGGACAGCATAGATTCCCCCTACGAGCAGTACTTC. This gives the protein CSARRQWDSIDSPYEQYF. The V call is TRBV20-1, the J call TRBJ2-7, with 7 bases aligning to TRBD1. The V and J ends lost 2 bases and 2 bases, in that order; junction bases with no gene match: 18. CDR3 length: 18 residues. Germline loops: CDR1 DFQATT, CDR2 SNEGSKA (reference sequence).

V is TRBV30 and J is TRBJ1-5; no clear D. Between the trimmed V and J ends, which lost 3 bases and 4 bases, there was a span of 10 bases. The CDR3 is made up of 13 amino acids. Per the germline V gene, CDR1 is GTSNPN and CDR2 is SVGIG (reference sequence). CDR3 nucleotide sequence: TGTGCCTGGAGCGCGGCTCCTAATCAGCCCCAGCATTTT. This encodes CAWSAAPNQPQHF.

The chain couples TRBV20-1 to TRBJ2-7, with a possible D match to TRBD2 (6 bases). The CDR3 extends over 13 amino acids. The germline V gene encodes CDR1 DFQATT and CDR2 SNEGSKA (reference sequence). The V gene lost 5 bases and the J gene lost 5 bases, with 16 bases spanning the gap. The CDR3 spells CSADGPGGDEQYF. DNA of the CDR3: TGCAGTGCTGATGGGCCCGGAGGGGACGAGCAGTACTTC.

The CDR3 region is CASSLVLENTEAFF. In DNA, the CDR3 is TGCGCCAGCAGCTTGGTACTGGAGAACACTGAAGCTTTCTTT. The chain couples TRBV5-1 to TRBJ1-1; D unresolved. Germline CDR1 and CDR2: SGHRS and YFSETQ. The CDR3 sequence is 14 residues long. V lost 0 bases, J lost 1 base, and 7 bases lay in between. The full variable domain, with the rest looked up from reference TRBV5-1 and TRBJ1-1, is KAGVTQTPRYLIKTRGQQVTLSCSPISGHRSVSWYQQTPGQGLQFLFEYFSETQRNKGNFPGRFSGRQFSNSRSEMNVSTLELGDSALYLCASSLVLENTEAFFGQGTRLTVV.

The rearrangement uses TRBV9 and TRBJ2-1; 12 nucleotides match TRBD2. The J segment lost 7 bases and the V segment lost 0 bases, leaving 5 bases of the junction unmatched. The CDR3 length is 16 residues. Germline CDR1 SGDLS, CDR2 YYNGEE. CDR3 in amino acids: CASSVEASGRGNEQFF. The CDR3 nucleotides read TGTGCCAGCAGCGTAGAGGCTAGCGGGAGGGGTAATGAGCAGTTCTTC. The full variable domain, completed using reference TRBV9 and TRBJ2-1, is DSGVTQTPKHLITATGQRVTLRCSPRSGDLSVYWYQQSLDQGLQFLIQYYNGEERAKGNILERFSAQQFPDLHSELNLSSLELGDSALYFCASSVEASGRGNEQFFGPGTRLTVL.

The chain combines TRBV5-6 with TRBJ2-2; D gene ambiguous. V lost 1 base and J 2 bases, leaving 9 bases between the germline ends. Germline-derived CDR1 and CDR2 are SGHDT and YYEEEE. The CDR3 covers 15 residues. The CDR3 DNA follows: TGTGCCAGCAGCTTGACACTTCCTAACACCGGGGAGCTGTTTTTT. As protein: CASSLTLPNTGELFF. Full variable domain (outside the CDR3, taken from reference TRBV5-6 and TRBJ2-2): DAGVTQSPTHLIKTRGQQVTLRCSPKSGHDTVSWYQQALGQGPQFIFQYYEEEERQRGNFPDRFSGHQFPNYSSELNVNALLLGDSALYLCASSLTLPNTGELFFGEGSRLTVL.

The V gene is TRBV29-1, the J gene TRBJ2-5, with TRBD1 matching 12 bases. Losses at the gene ends were 6 bases for V and 4 bases for J; bases not matched to a gene: 3. This CDR3 is built from 13 residues. Germline CDR1 SQVTM, CDR2 ANQGSEA. CDR3 protein: CSVPGQGAETQYF. CDR3 nucleotide sequence: TGCAGCGTCCCGGGACAGGGGGCAGAGACCCAGTACTTC.

The chain couples TRBV30 to TRBJ2-7, with a tentative D call TRBD2 (5 bases). The germline CDR1 and CDR2 sequences are GTSNPN and SVGIG (reference sequence). The CDR3 contains 15 residues. The V and J ends lost 4 bases and 1 base respectively, with 17 bases between them. CDR3 coding DNA: TGTGCCTGGATCCCAGAGAACCCGGGGTCCTACGAGCAGTACTTC. This codes for CAWIPENPGSYEQYF. The full variable domain, with the rest looked up from reference TRBV30 and TRBJ2-7, is SQTIHQWPATLVQPVGSPLSLECTVEGTSNPNLYWYRQAAGRGLQLLFYSVGIGQISSEVPQNLSASRPQDRQFILSSKKLLLSDSGFYLCAWIPENPGSYEQYFGPGTRLTVT.

The rearrangement links TRBV19 to TRBJ2-7; 9 bases line up with TRBD2. J gave up 2 bases and V 5 bases, and 1 base lay outside the gene matches. Germline assignment: CDR1 LNHDA and CDR2 SQIVND (reference sequence). The CDR3 consists of 13 residues. DNA of the CDR3: TGTGCCAGTAGTCCTAGCGGGACCTACGAGCAGTACTTC. This gives the protein CASSPSGTYEQYF.

This rearrangement joins TRBV15 to TRBJ2-1; 9 bases fit TRBD1. J gave up 6 bases and V 0 bases, and 6 bases lay outside the gene matches. Germline V gene lookup returns CDR1 LNHNV and CDR2 YYDKDF (reference sequence). The CDR3 spans 16 residues. The CDR3 DNA reads as TGTGCCACCAGCAGAGATCGTGGGACAGGGTCCAATGAGCAGTTCTTC. Translated: CATSRDRGTGSNEQFF.

The chain carries TRBV5-1 and TRBJ2-1; 9 nucleotides line up with TRBD2. The J segment lost 7 bases and the V segment lost 0 bases, leaving 8 bases of the junction unmatched. Germline V gives CDR1 SGHRS, CDR2 YFSETQ. This CDR3 has 16 amino acids. CDR3 loop: CASSLAASGIINEQFF. The DNA for the CDR3 is TGCGCCAGCAGCTTGGCCGCTAGCGGGATAATAAATGAGCAGTTCTTC. Looking up the rest from reference TRBV5-1 and TRBJ2-1 gives the full variable domain: KAGVTQTPRYLIKTRGQQVTLSCSPISGHRSVSWYQQTPGQGLQFLFEYFSETQRNKGNFPGRFSGRQFSNSRSEMNVSTLELGDSALYLCASSLAASGIINEQFFGPGTRLTVL.

The rearrangement joins TRBV13 to TRBJ2-1; D gene unclear. The CDR3 spans 12 residues. Germline loops: CDR1 PRHDT, CDR2 FYEKMQ (reference sequence). The ends were cut back, 6 bases at V and 15 bases at J, with 18 bases in the middle. CDR3 in amino acids: CASSAGTGLRFF. The CDR3 nucleotides are TGTGCCAGCAGTGCCGGAACGGGCCTTAGGTTCTTC.

A single count supports this clonotype. The chain combines TRBV5-5 with TRBJ1-2; 8 nucleotides match TRBD1. Germline V CDR1 and CDR2: SGHKS, YYEKEE (reference sequence). The length of the CDR3 is 13 residues. V shed 3 bases, J shed 8 bases, and the junction held 6 bases outside the gene matches. This CDR3 is CASSSDRGQGYTF. The CDR3 bases are TGTGCCAGCAGCTCCGACAGGGGTCAAGGCTACACCTTC.

The chain joins TRBV5-1 to TRBJ1-4, with D maybe TRBD1 (5 bases). Trimming took off 4 bases at V and 5 bases at J, with 15 bases between the two ends. Germline V gene lookup returns CDR1 SGHRS and CDR2 YFSETQ. The CDR3 is made up of 15 amino acids. The CDR3 DNA sequence: TGCGCCAGCAGCCCCTCGGCCGAGGGGAATGAAAAACTGTTTTTT. It yields the protein CASSPSAEGNEKLFF. The whole variable domain, filled in from reference TRBV5-1 and TRBJ1-4, reads KAGVTQTPRYLIKTRGQQVTLSCSPISGHRSVSWYQQTPGQGLQFLFEYFSETQRNKGNFPGRFSGRQFSNSRSEMNVSTLELGDSALYLCASSPSAEGNEKLFFGSGTQLSVL.